The 7 T cell receptor beta chains listed next were all sequenced from one sample in a study of cytomegalovirus exposure and HLA in healthy donors. The data were produced by immunoSEQ multiplex PCR, yet TCRdb's version contains in-frame clones alone and is incomplete. The sample holds 200,000 to 250,000 clones, less than 90% seen once. The sample consisted of PBMCs. These receptors all stem from a man aged 18 to 35 in good health and CMV-seropositive.

V gene TRBV7-9 combines with J gene TRBJ2-2; 9 bases are a match to TRBD2. CDR3 length: 16 amino acids. The V segment lost 0 bases and the J segment 6 bases; nucleotides outside the gene matches: 5. Germline-derived CDR1 and CDR2 are SEHNR and FQNEAQ (reference sequence). CDR3 region: CASSLASGRVAGELFF. As DNA, the CDR3 is TGTGCCAGCAGCTTAGCTAGCGGGAGAGTGGCCGGGGAGCTGTTTTTT. The variable domain in full, with the rest retrieved from reference TRBV7-9 and TRBJ2-2, is DTGVSQNPRHKITKRGQNVTFRCDPISEHNRLYWYRQTLGQGPEFLTYFQNEAQLEKSRLLSDRFSAERPKGSFSTLEIQRTEQGDSAMYLCASSLASGRVAGELFFGEGSRLTVL.

This chain connects TRBV15 to TRBJ1-2; no clear D gene. Germline loops: CDR1 LNHNV, CDR2 YYDKDF (reference sequence). This CDR3 has 12 amino acids. Between the trimmed V and J ends, which lost 1 base and 5 bases, there was a span of 5 bases. CDR3 sequence: CATSRGGYGYTF. In DNA form, the CDR3 reads TGTGCCACCAGCAGAGGTGGTTATGGCTACACCTTC. Looking up the rest from reference TRBV15 and TRBJ1-2 gives the full variable domain: DAMVIQNPRYQVTQFGKPVTLSCSQTLNHNVMYWYQQKSSQAPKLLFHYYDKDFNNEADTPDNFQSRRPNTSFCFLDIRSPGLGDTAMYLCATSRGGYGYTFGSGTRLTVV.

The V gene is TRBV4-3, the J gene TRBJ2-3; D may correspond to TRBD1 or TRBD2 (5 bases each). Germline CDR1 is LGHNA and CDR2 is YSLEER. The CDR3 is 15 residues long. V dropped 0 bases and J dropped 4 bases, with 11 bases sitting between them. In DNA, the CDR3 is TGCGCCAGCAGCCAAGATCGAGGGGCGGCAGATACGCAGTATTTT. The encoded protein is CASSQDRGAADTQYF.

This chain joins TRBV6-1 and TRBJ2-7; 8 bases line up with TRBD2. Trimming at V came to 0 bases and at J to 6 bases, leaving 10 bases not matched to a gene. This CDR3 has 16 residues. Germline V CDR1 and CDR2: MNHNS, SASEGT. CDR3 nucleotides: TGTGCCAGCAGTGAAGCCCGAGGCCTAGCGGGTGGCGAGCAGTACTTC. This sequence encodes CASSEARGLAGGEQYF.

In its sample, this clone was seen a few times. The V and J genes are TRBV19 and TRBJ1-5; 8 nucleotides line up with TRBD1. Germline assignment: CDR1 LNHDA and CDR2 SQIVND (reference sequence). The V and J ends lost 5 bases and 6 bases, in that order; junction bases with no gene match: 6. The length of the CDR3 is 14 residues. The CDR3 sequence is CASSQGAKFQPQHF. CDR3 bases: TGTGCCAGTAGTCAGGGGGCGAAATTTCAGCCCCAGCATTTT. Full variable domain (remainder filled in from reference TRBV19 and TRBJ1-5): DGGITQSPKYLFRKEGQNVTLSCEQNLNHDAMYWYRQDPGQGLRLIYYSQIVNDFQKGDIAEGYSVSREKKESFPLTVTSAQKNPTAFYLCASSQGAKFQPQHFGDGTRLSIL.

The chain's CDR3 is CASSQDPRGHRNYGYTF. In DNA, the CDR3 is TGCGCCAGCAGCCAAGATCCCAGGGGGCACAGGAACTATGGCTACACCTTC. The chain links TRBV4-1 to TRBJ1-2, with 8 bases identical to TRBD1. This CDR3 comprises 17 residues. Trimming at V came to 0 bases and at J to 2 bases, leaving 8 bases not matched to a gene. Germline loops: CDR1 MGHRA, CDR2 YSYEKL.

The chain couples TRBV5-1 to TRBJ2-5; D not resolved. Trimming stripped 0 bases from V and 1 base from J, with 10 bases between. The CDR3 is 15 residues long. Per the germline V gene, CDR1 is SGHRS and CDR2 is YFSETQ. This chain's CDR3 is CASSLVRAVQETQYF. CDR3 nucleotides: TGCGCCAGCAGCTTGGTCCGGGCGGTCCAAGAGACCCAGTACTTC. Supplemented by reference TRBV5-1 and TRBJ2-5, the full variable domain reads KAGVTQTPRYLIKTRGQQVTLSCSPISGHRSVSWYQQTPGQGLQFLFEYFSETQRNKGNFPGRFSGRQFSNSRSEMNVSTLELGDSALYLCASSLVRAVQETQYFGPGTRLLVL.